This entry lists 8 T cell receptor beta chains sequenced from one sample in a study of early T cells in non-severe SARS-CoV-2 infection. TCRdb independently ran MiXCR on the 5' RACE reads; one entry per CDR3 protein. The sample shows more than 65,000 distinct CDR3 sequences, roughly an eighth of them seen only once. Sequencing was performed on whole blood. The receptors come from an adult who was a healthcare worker with PCR-confirmed SARS-CoV-2 infection or an uninfected control (not recorded which).

The chain links TRBV18 to TRBJ2-7; 7 bases map to TRBD1. Germline CDR1 and CDR2: KGHSH and LQKENI. The CDR3 consists of 14 residues. Trimming at V came to 3 bases and at J to 7 bases, leaving 9 bases not matched to a gene. The CDR3 loop is CASSPGQTSGEQYF. The CDR3 nucleotides read TGTGCCAGCTCACCGGGACAGACGTCGGGGGAGCAGTACTTC.

This clonotype has a count of ten or more. V usage is TRBV20-1 and J usage is TRBJ2-7; D remains ambiguous. This CDR3 contains 14 residues. Trimming pared 3 bases from V and 1 base from J, leaving 13 bases between. Germline CDR1 is DFQATT and CDR2 is SNEGSKA (reference sequence). The CDR3 loop reads CSASVLGRSYEQYF. The CDR3 DNA reads TGCAGTGCTAGTGTGCTAGGAAGGTCCTACGAGCAGTACTTC.

This clonotype was detected ten times or more. V gene TRBV6-6 combines with J gene TRBJ2-7, with D tentatively TRBD1 (6 bases). Deletions cut 3 bases from V and 3 bases from J, with 9 bases between. The CDR3 loop spans 13 amino acids. CDR1 and CDR2 from the germline V gene are MNHNY and SVGAGI (reference sequence). DNA of the CDR3: TGTGCCAGCAGTTATGGACAGCTCTACGAGCAGTACTTC. This sequence encodes CASSYGQLYEQYF.

The chain is built from TRBV9 and TRBJ1-1; D unclear. V was trimmed by 0 bases and J by 1 base, leaving 7 bases between them. Germline assignment: CDR1 SGDLS and CDR2 YYNGEE. The CDR3 length is 14 residues. CDR3 sequence: CASSVVGSNTEAFF. DNA of the CDR3: TGTGCCAGCAGCGTAGTGGGGTCGAACACTGAAGCTTTCTTT.

This clonotype appeared many times. The chain is built from TRBV10-3 and TRBJ1-1; D is possibly TRBD1 (6 bases). The CDR3 has 16 amino acids. Germline V gives CDR1 ENHRY, CDR2 SYGVKD. Trimming shortened V by 10 bases and J by 1 base, and 22 bases separated the two germline ends. The CDR3 loop reads CATSRRRTESNTEAFF. The DNA for the CDR3 is TGTGCCACCTCTCGCAGAAGGACAGAATCGAACACTGAAGCTTTCTTT.

This chain connects TRBV7-9 to TRBJ1-4; a possible D gene is TRBD1 (6 bases). Trimming took off 5 bases at V and 7 bases at J, with 14 bases between the two ends. Germline loops: CDR1 SEHNR, CDR2 FQNEAQ (reference sequence). This CDR3 is 14 amino acids long. The CDR3 loop reads CASSPRAGAEKLFF. The CDR3 bases are TGTGCCAGCAGCCCCAGGGCGGGGGCTGAAAAACTGTTTTTT.

Concerning this clonotype itself: It may be a read error: a sequence one base away is much more abundant. The chain combines TRBV6-5 with TRBJ2-3; 7 nucleotides agree with TRBD2. The CDR3 consists of 16 residues. CDR1 is MNHEY and CDR2 is SVGAGI in the germline V gene. The chain's CDR3 is CASSIGRGDLTDSQYF. As DNA, the CDR3 is TGTGCCAGCAGTATCGGACGGGGGGACCTCACAGATTCGCAGTATTTT.

The chain recombines TRBV7-2 with TRBJ2-7; TRBD2 might be the D (5 bases). The CDR3 is 13 amino acids. Germline lookup yields CDR1 SGHTA and CDR2 FQGNSA. V lost 0 bases and J 6 bases, leaving 9 bases between the germline ends. CDR3 in amino acids: CASSLAQGGEQYF. The CDR3 nucleotides read TGTGCCAGCAGCTTAGCGCAAGGAGGCGAGCAGTACTTC.